This TCR beta chain was obtained from a study of technical replicates of blood from a few donors (dated by TCRdb to about 2017). Remarks on this clone: The specificity of this receptor is unknown. Base-call qualities are not available, and no considerably larger clone is one nucleotide away.

V and J are truncated by 6 bases and 5 bases respectively, leaving an intervening sequence of 19 bases. The germline V gene (reference sequence) sets CDR1 to LNHDA and CDR2 to SQIVND. From its cysteine to its phenylalanine, the CDR3 spans 15 amino acids. Of all the DNA, just the CDR3 is kept, 45 bases in frame from base 1. To prepare the library, the immunoSEQ multiplex PCR assay was applied. This immuneACCESS table, as held by TCRdb, lists in-frame sequences with V and J called but not all clones. Of the missing ones, under half trace to an unresolved V gene in checked studies; the others have no known cause. This sample is represented by around 60,000 clones; about 92% of them were singletons. The ten top clones hold 3.5% to 5.5% of the sample.

Sample: PBMCs. The TCR sequence derives from a human donor in good health. Some clones in this sample may be carry-over from other donors' samples. The rearranged segments are TRBV19 and TRBJ1-1; TRBD1 could be the D gene, as 6 bases match. Here the CDR3 is given as CASSYATGERTEAFF. The DNA is as follows: TGTGCCAGTAGCTACGCGACAGGAGAACGAACTGAAGCTTTCTTT.